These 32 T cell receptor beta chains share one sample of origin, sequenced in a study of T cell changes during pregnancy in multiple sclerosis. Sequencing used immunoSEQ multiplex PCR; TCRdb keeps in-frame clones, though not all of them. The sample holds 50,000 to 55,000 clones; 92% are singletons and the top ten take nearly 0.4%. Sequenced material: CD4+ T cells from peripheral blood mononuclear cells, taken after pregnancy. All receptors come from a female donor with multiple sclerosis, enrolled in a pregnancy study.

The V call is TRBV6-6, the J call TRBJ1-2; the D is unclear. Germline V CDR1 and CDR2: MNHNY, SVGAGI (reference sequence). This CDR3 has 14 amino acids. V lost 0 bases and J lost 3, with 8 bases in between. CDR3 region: CASSYSMGDYGYTF. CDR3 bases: TGTGCCAGCAGTTACTCGATGGGAGACTATGGCTACACCTTC.

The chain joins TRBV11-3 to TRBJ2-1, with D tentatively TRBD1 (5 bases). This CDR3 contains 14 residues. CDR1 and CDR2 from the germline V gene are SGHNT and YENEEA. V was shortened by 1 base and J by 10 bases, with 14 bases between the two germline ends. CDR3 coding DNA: TGTGCCAGCAGCTTAGTCTCTGGGGCTGGGGAGCAGTTCTTC. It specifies CASSLVSGAGEQFF. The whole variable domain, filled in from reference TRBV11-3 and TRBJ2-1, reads EAGVVQSPRYKIIEKKQPVAFWCNPISGHNTLYWYLQNLGQGPELLIRYENEEAVDDSQLPKDRFSAERLKGVDSTLKIQPAELGDSAVYLCASSLVSGAGEQFFGPGTRLTVL.

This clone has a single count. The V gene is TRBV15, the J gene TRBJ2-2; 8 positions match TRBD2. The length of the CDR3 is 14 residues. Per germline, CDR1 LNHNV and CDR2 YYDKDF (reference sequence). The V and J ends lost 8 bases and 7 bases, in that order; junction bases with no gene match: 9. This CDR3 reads CATGSGSGIGELFF. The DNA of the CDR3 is TGTGCCACCGGGAGCGGGAGCGGGATCGGGGAGCTGTTTTTT.

CDR3 sequence: CASSVSEMNTGELFF. CDR3 in DNA: TGTGCCAGTAGTGTGTCGGAGATGAACACCGGGGAGCTGTTTTTT. The chain is built from TRBV19 and TRBJ2-2, with D unresolved. The CDR3 runs to 15 residues. The ends were cut back, 5 bases at V and 1 base at J, with 11 bases in the middle. The germline V gene has CDR1 LNHDA and CDR2 SQIVND (reference sequence). The entire variable domain, with the rest obtained from reference TRBV19 and TRBJ2-2, is as follows: DGGITQSPKYLFRKEGQNVTLSCEQNLNHDAMYWYRQDPGQGLRLIYYSQIVNDFQKGDIAEGYSVSREKKESFPLTVTSAQKNPTAFYLCASSVSEMNTGELFFGEGSRLTVL.

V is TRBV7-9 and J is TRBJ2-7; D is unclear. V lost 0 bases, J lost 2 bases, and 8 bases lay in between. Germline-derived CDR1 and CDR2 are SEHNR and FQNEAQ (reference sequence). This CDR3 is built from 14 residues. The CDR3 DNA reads TGTGCCAGCAGCTTAGCGGCGGCGACCTACGAGCAGTACTTC. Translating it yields CASSLAAATYEQYF. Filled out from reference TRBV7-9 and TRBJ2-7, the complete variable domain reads DTGVSQNPRHKITKRGQNVTFRCDPISEHNRLYWYRQTLGQGPEFLTYFQNEAQLEKSRLLSDRFSAERPKGSFSTLEIQRTEQGDSAMYLCASSLAAATYEQYFGPGTRLTVT.

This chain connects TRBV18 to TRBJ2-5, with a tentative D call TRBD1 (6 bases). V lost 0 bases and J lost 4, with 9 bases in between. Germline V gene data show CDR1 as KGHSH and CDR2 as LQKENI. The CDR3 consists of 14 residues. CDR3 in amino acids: CASSPPDSAETQYF. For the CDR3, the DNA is TGTGCCAGCTCACCACCGGACAGTGCAGAGACCCAGTACTTC.

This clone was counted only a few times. In DNA form, the CDR3 reads TGTGCCTGGAGTGGAGAGGGGGCGAGGGGCTACACCTTC. Encoded protein: CAWSGEGARGYTF. This chain connects TRBV30 to TRBJ1-2; TRBD1 aligns across 7 bases. The CDR3 totals 13 residues. V lost 1 base to trimming and J lost 8 bases; unmatched junction nucleotides: 7. The germline V gene has CDR1 GTSNPN and CDR2 SVGIG (reference sequence).

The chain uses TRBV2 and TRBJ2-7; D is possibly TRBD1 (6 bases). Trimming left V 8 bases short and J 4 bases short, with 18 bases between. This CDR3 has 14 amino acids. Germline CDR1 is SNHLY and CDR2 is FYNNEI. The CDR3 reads CASDRRTEPYEQYF. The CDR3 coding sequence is TGTGCCAGCGACAGAAGGACAGAACCTTACGAGCAGTACTTC.

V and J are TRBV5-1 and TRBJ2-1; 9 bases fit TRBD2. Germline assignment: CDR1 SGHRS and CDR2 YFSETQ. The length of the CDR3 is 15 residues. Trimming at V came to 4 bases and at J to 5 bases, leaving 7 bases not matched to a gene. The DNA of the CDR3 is TGCGCCAGCAGCCACGGGACTAGCAGGAACAATGAGCAGTTCTTC. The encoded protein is CASSHGTSRNNEQFF.

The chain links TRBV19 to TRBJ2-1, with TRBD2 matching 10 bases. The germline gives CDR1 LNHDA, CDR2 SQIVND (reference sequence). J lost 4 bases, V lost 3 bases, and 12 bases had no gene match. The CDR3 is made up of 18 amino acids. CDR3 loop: CASSIKSPAGGGYNEQFF. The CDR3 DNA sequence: TGTGCCAGTAGTATCAAGAGCCCAGCGGGAGGGGGATACAATGAGCAGTTCTTC. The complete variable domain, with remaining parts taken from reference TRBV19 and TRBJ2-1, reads DGGITQSPKYLFRKEGQNVTLSCEQNLNHDAMYWYRQDPGQGLRLIYYSQIVNDFQKGDIAEGYSVSREKKESFPLTVTSAQKNPTAFYLCASSIKSPAGGGYNEQFFGPGTRLTVL.

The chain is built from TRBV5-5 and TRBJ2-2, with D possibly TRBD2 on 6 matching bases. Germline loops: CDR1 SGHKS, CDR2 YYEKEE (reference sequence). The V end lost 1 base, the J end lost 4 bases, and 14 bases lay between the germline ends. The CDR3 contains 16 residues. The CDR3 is CASSLFGGAGTGELFF. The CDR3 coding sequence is TGTGCCAGCAGCTTGTTTGGGGGAGCGGGCACCGGGGAGCTGTTTTTT.

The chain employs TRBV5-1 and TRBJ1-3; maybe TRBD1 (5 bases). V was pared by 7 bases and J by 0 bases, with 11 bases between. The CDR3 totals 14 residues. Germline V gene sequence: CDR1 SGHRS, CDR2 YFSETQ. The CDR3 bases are TGCGCCAGCTCCGACAGATCCTCTGGAAACACCATATATTTT. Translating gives CASSDRSSGNTIYF.

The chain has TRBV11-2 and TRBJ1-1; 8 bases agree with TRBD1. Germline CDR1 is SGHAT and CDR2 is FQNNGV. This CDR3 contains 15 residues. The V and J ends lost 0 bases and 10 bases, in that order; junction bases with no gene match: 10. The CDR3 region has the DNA TGTGCCAGCAGCTTAGATCCAGCCAGGGGGCGCGTAGCTTTCTTT. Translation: CASSLDPARGRVAFF.

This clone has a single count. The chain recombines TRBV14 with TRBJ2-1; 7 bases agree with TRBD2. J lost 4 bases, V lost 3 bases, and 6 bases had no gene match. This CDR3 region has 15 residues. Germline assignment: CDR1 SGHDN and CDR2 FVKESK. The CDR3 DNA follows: TGTGCCAGCAGCCATGGGCTAGCGGATTACAATGAGCAGTTCTTC. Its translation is CASSHGLADYNEQFF.

The CDR3 DNA follows: TGTGCCAGTAGTATAAGGGCAGGACTGACCTACGAGCAGTACTTC. Its protein is CASSIRAGLTYEQYF. The rearrangement joins TRBV19 to TRBJ2-7; D perhaps matches TRBD2 (5 bases). CDR3 length: 15 amino acids. From germline, CDR1 is LNHDA and CDR2 SQIVND (reference sequence). V was clipped by 2 bases and J by 2 bases, with 13 bases between them.

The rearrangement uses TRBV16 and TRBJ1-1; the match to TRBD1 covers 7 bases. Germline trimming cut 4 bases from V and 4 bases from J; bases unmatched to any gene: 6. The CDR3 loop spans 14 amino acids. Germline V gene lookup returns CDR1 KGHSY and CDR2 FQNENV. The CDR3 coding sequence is TGTGCCAGCAGCCGACAGGGATTGAGCACTGAAGCTTTCTTT. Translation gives CASSRQGLSTEAFF.

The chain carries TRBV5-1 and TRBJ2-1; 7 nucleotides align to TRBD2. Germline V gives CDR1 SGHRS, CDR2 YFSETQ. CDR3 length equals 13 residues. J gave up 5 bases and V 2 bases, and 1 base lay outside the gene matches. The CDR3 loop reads CASSLTSDNEQFF. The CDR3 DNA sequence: TGCGCCAGCAGCTTAACTAGCGACAATGAGCAGTTCTTC.

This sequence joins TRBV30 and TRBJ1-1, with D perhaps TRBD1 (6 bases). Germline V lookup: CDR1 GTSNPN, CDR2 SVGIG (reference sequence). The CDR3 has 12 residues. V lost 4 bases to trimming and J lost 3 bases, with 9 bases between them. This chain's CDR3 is CAWNTGYTEAFF. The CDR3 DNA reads TGTGCCTGGAATACAGGGTACACTGAAGCTTTCTTT.

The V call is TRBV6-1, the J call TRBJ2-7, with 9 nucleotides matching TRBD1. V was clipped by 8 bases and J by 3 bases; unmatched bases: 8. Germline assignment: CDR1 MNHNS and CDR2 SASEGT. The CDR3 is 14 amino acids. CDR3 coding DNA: TGTGCCAGCTCCACTCGACAGGGGGTCTACGAGCAGTACTTC. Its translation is CASSTRQGVYEQYF.

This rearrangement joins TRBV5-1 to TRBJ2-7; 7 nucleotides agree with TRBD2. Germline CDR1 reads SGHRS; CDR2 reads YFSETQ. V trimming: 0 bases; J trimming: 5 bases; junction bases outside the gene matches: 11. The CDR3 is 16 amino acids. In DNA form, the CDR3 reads TGCGCCAGCAGCTTGGGGGGGAGGGGCAGTATCAACGAGCAGTACTTC. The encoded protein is CASSLGGRGSINEQYF.

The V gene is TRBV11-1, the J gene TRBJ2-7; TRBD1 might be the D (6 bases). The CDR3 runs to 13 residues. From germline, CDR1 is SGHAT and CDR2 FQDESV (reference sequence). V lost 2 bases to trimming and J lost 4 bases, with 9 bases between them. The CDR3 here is CASSLFGQYEQYF. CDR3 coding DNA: TGTGCCAGCAGCTTATTTGGACAGTACGAGCAGTACTTC.

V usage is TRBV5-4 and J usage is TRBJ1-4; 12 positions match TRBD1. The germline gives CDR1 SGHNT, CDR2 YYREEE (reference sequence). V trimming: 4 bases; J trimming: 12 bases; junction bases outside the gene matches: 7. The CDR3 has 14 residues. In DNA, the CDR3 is TGTGCCAGCAGCCCGGGACAGGGGGCACGAGAACTGTTTTTT. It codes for CASSPGQGARELFF.

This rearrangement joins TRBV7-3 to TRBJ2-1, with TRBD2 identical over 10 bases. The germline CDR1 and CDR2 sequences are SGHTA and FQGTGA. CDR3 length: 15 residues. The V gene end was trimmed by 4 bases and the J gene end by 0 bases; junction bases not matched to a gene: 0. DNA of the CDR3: TGTGCCAGCAGCTGGACTAGCGGCTCCTACAATGAGCAGTTCTTC. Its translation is CASSWTSGSYNEQFF. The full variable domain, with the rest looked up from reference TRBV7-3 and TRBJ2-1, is GAGVSQTPSNKVTEKGKYVELRCDPISGHTALYWYRQSLGQGPEFLIYFQGTGAADDSGLPNDRFFAVRPEGSVSTLKIQRTERGDSAVYLCASSWTSGSYNEQFFGPGTRLTVL.

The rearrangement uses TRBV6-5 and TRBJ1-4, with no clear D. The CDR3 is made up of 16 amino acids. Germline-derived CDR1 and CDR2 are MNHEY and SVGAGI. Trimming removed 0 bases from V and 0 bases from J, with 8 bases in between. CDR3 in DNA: TGTGCCAGCAGTTACTCGTTACGGTCAACTAATGAAAAACTGTTTTTT. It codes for CASSYSLRSTNEKLFF.

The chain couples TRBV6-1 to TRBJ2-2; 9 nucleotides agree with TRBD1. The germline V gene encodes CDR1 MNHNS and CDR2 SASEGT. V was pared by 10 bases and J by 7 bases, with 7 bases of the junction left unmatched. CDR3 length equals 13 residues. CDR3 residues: CAIGDRVVGELFF. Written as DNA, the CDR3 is TGTGCCATTGGGGACAGGGTTGTCGGGGAGCTGTTTTTT.

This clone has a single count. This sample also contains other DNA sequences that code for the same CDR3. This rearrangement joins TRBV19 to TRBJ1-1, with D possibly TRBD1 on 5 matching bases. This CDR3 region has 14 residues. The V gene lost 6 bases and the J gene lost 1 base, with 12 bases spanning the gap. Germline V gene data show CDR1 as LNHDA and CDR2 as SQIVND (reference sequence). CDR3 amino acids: CASRQGQSNTEAFF. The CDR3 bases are TGTGCCAGTAGGCAGGGTCAATCGAACACTGAAGCTTTCTTT.

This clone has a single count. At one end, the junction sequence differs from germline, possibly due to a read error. Here the CDR3 reads CSAEGTDTNEKLFF. In DNA form, the CDR3 reads TGCAGCGCTGAAGGGACAGACACTAATGAAAAACTGTTTTTT. The chain combines TRBV29-1 with TRBJ1-4; 7 nucleotides line up with TRBD1. The CDR3 covers 14 residues. In germline, CDR1 is SQVTM, CDR2 ANQGSEA. Filled out from reference TRBV29-1 and TRBJ1-4, the complete variable domain reads SAVISQKPSRDICQRGTSLTIQCQVDSQVTMMFWYRQQPGQSLTLIATANQGSEATYESGFVIDKFPISRPNLTFSTLTVSNMSPEDSSIYLCSAEGTDTNEKLFFGSGTQLSVL.

The CDR3 DNA sequence: TGTGCCAGCTCGTGGGACAGAACCTACGAGCAGTACTTC. This gives the protein CASSWDRTYEQYF. The chain recombines TRBV18 with TRBJ2-7, with 7 bases aligning to TRBD1. CDR3 length equals 13 residues. Germline V gives CDR1 KGHSH, CDR2 LQKENI. Trimming cost V 6 bases and J 2 bases; bases outside gene matches: 4. Full variable domain (rest looked up from reference TRBV18 and TRBJ2-7): NAGVMQNPRHLVRRRGQEARLRCSPMKGHSHVYWYRQLPEEGLKFMVYLQKENIIDESGMPKERFSAEFPKEGPSILRIQQVVRGDSAAYFCASSWDRTYEQYFGPGTRLTVT.

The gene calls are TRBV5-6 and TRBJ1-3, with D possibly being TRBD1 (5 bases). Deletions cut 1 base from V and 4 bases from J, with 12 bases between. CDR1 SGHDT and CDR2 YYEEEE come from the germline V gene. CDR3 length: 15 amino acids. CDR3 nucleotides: TGTGCCAGCAGCTTGCGTCAGGGTTCCGGAAACACCATATATTTT. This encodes CASSLRQGSGNTIYF.

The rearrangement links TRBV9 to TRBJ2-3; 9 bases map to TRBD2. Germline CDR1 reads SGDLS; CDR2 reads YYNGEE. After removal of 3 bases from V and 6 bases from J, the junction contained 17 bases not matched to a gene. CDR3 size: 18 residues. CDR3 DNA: TGTGCCAGCAGCGACGGGGTAGCGGGAGTCTGGGGGCGGGATACGCAGTATTTT. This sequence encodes CASSDGVAGVWGRDTQYF.

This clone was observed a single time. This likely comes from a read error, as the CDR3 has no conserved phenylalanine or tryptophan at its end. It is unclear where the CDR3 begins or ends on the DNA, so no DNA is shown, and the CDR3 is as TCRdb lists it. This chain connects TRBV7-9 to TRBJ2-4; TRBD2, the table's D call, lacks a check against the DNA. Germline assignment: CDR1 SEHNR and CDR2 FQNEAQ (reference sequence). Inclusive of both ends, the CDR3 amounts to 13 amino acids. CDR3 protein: CASSLRSSELKFG.

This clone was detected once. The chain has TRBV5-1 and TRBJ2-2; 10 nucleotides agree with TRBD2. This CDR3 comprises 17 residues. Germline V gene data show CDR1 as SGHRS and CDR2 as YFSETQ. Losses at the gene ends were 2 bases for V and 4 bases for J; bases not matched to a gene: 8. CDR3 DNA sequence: TGCGCCAGCAGCTTCTTTACTAGCGGGGCGGGCACCGGGGAGCTGTTTTTT. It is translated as CASSFFTSGAGTGELFF.